The clone carrying this T cell receptor beta chain was seen many times. V dropped 0 bases and J dropped 0; count of bases not matched to a gene: 3. The germline CDR1 and CDR2 sequences are SGHRS and YFSETQ. This CDR3 comprises 17 residues. It was RNA transcripts that yielded the amplified TCR beta CDR3 regions. Carried out on the TCR CDR3, a first-round RT-PCR used the HTBI primer set. TCRdb independently ran MiXCR on the multiplex PCR reads; one entry per CDR3 protein. The sample shows nearly 600,000 distinct CDR3 sequences, roughly 13% of them seen only once. These data are taken from a study of T cells in Graves' hyperthyroidism and ophthalmopathy.

The rearrangement uses TRBV5-1 and TRBJ2-3, with 11 bases lining up with TRBD2. Sequenced material: blood. The TCR comes from a woman aged 25-40 years with Graves' hyperthyroidism that later progressed to Graves' ophthalmopathy. The CDR3, as DNA: TGCGCCAGCAGCTTGGGTTCTAGCGGGAGGAGCACAGATACGCAGTATTTT. It codes for CASSLGSSGRSTDTQYF.